This T cell receptor beta chain was identified during a study of blood T cell repertoires in COVID-19. The wider study: The United States, Italy and Spain supplied acute and convalescent COVID-19 samples. Sample material is recorded as cDNA or gDNA derived from T cells, B-cell-depleted T cells, or PBMCs.

Per the authors' pipeline: Quantification of nucleated cells was approximated via reference gene primer amplification. Sequenced by immunoSEQ multiplex PCR; TCRdb stores in-frame clones only, minus some. V, J and clone size are those of that table, while D and trimming were read from the DNA. The repertoire holds more than 150,000 clones, 60% to 85% seen once, with approximately 15% in the top ten. This CDR3 has 15 amino acids. Germline values: CDR1 SGDLS, CDR2 YYNGEE. V shed 0 bases and J shed 4 bases, with 14 bases lying between them. This clonotype originated in a man in his 60s with active or convalescent COVID-19. The chain carries TRBV9 and TRBJ2-7; TRBD1 might be the D (6 bases). Sequencing was carried out using peripheral blood. The CDR3 protein is CASSVDPTGRYEQYF. For the CDR3, the DNA is TGTGCCAGCAGCGTAGACCCCACAGGGCGGTACGAGCAGTACTTC.